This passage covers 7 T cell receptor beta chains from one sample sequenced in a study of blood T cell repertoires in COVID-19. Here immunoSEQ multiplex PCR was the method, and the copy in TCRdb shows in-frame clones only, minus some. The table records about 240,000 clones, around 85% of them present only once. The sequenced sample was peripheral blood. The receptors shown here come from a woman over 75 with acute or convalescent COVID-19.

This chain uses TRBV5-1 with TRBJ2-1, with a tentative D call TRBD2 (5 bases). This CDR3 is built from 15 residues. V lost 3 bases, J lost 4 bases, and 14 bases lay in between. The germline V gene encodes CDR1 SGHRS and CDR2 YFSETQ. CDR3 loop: CASSYGLRVYNEQFF. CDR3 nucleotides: TGCGCCAGCAGCTACGGGTTGAGGGTTTACAATGAGCAGTTCTTC.

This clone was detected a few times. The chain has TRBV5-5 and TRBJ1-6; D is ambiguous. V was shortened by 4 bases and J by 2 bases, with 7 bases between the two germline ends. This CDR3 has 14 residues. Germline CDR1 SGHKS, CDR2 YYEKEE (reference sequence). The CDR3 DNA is TGTGCCAGCAGCCTAATGGCCTATAATTCACCCCTCCACTTT. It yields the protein CASSLMAYNSPLHF.

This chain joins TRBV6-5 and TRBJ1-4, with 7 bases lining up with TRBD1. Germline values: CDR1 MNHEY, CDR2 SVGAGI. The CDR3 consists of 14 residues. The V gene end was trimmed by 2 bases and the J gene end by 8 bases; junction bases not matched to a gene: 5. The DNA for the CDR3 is TGTGCCAGCAGTTACAGGGGGCGAGGGGAAAAACTGTTTTTT. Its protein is CASSYRGRGEKLFF.

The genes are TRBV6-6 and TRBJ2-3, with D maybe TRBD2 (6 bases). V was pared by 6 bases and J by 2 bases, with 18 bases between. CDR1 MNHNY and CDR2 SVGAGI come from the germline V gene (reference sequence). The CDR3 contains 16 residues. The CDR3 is CASSPRAGIVTDTQYF. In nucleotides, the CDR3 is TGTGCCAGCAGCCCCCGGGCGGGGATAGTCACAGATACGCAGTATTTT.

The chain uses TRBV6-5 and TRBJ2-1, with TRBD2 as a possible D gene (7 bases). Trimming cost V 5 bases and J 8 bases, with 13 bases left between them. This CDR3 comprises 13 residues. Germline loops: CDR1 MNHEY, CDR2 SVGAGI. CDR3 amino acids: CASSRGGADEQFF. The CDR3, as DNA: TGTGCCAGCAGTCGAGGGGGGGCGGATGAGCAGTTCTTC.

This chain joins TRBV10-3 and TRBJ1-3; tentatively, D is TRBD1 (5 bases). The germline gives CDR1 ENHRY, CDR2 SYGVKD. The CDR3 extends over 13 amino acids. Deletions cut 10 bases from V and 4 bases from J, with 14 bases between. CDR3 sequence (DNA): TGTGCCACGGAACAGGAACCCGGAAACACCATATATTTT. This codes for CATEQEPGNTIYF.

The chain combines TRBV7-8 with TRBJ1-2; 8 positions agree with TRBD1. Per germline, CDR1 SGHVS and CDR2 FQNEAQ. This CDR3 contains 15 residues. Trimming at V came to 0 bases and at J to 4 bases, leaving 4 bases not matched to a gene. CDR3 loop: CASSLATGTGYGYTF. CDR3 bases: TGTGCCAGCAGCTTAGCCACCGGGACAGGCTATGGCTACACCTTC.